This entry concerns a single TCR beta chain. Using its own MiXCR run on the RT-PCR reads, TCRdb lists one record per CDR3 protein. The repertoire holds hundreds of thousands of distinct CDR3 sequences, with 14% as singletons. CDR1 is SGHTA and CDR2 is FQGNSA in the germline V gene. The length of the CDR3 is 18 residues. Trimming left V 3 bases short and J 5 bases short, with 23 bases between. The chain uses TRBV7-2 and TRBJ2-1; D might be TRBD1 (6 bases). The material sequenced was memory CD4+ T cells from blood. This clonotype was obtained from a female donor in good health, serving as a healthy control. The CDR3 sequence is CASSFTGRTGPRDNEQFF. The CDR3 DNA reads TGTGCCAGCAGCTTCACGGGAAGAACAGGGCCTCGGGACAATGAGCAGTTCTTC.